These 9 T cell receptor beta chains share one sample of origin, sequenced in a study of shared clonotypes between healthy human individuals. Here immunoSEQ multiplex PCR was the method, and the copy in TCRdb shows in-frame clones only, minus some. Here the sample spans more than 450,000 clones, about four fifths being singletons. Sequencing input: PBMCs. Every receptor here comes from a woman in her thirties or forties in good health. Some clones in this sample may be carry-over from other donors' samples.

The chain has TRBV6-1 and TRBJ1-2; D gene ambiguous. V was trimmed by 7 bases and J by 2 bases, leaving 14 bases between them. The CDR3 consists of 14 residues. Germline CDR1 and CDR2: MNHNS and SASEGT. CDR3 sequence (DNA): TGTGCCAGCACTGTACAGAGCTCAAACTATGGCTACACCTTC. It is translated as CASTVQSSNYGYTF.

V usage is TRBV5-1 and J usage is TRBJ2-1; weak D call: TRBD2 (6 bases). The germline gives CDR1 SGHRS, CDR2 YFSETQ. The CDR3 totals 13 residues. V was shortened by 2 bases and J by 5 bases, with 8 bases between the two germline ends. CDR3 loop: CASSFGGNNEQFF. The CDR3, as DNA: TGCGCCAGCAGCTTCGGGGGAAACAATGAGCAGTTCTTC.

V is TRBV11-2 and J is TRBJ2-3, with TRBD2 as a possible D gene (5 bases). This CDR3 contains 16 residues. Trimming removed 3 bases from V and 4 bases from J, with 17 bases in between. Looked up from germline, CDR1 is SGHAT and CDR2 is FQNNGV. The CDR3 region is CASSLERPGESDTQYF. The CDR3 bases are TGTGCCAGCAGCTTGGAGCGGCCCGGAGAATCAGATACGCAGTATTTT.

As regards this clone: Possible read error: a much larger clone is one base away. The rearrangement links TRBV19 to TRBJ2-7; 8 nucleotides match TRBD1. Germline CDR1 and CDR2: LNHDA and SQIVND (reference sequence). The CDR3 totals 13 residues. V shed 6 bases and J 3 bases; nucleotides not matched to a gene: 4. The CDR3 DNA is TGTGCCAGTAGCCTGACAGGGGACTACGAGCAGTACTTC. It encodes CASSLTGDYEQYF.

V usage is TRBV10-1 and J usage is TRBJ2-1, with TRBD2 identical over 7 bases. V shed 4 bases and J 5 bases; nucleotides not matched to a gene: 5. This CDR3 spans 14 amino acids. Germline CDR1 is WNHNN and CDR2 is SYGVQD (reference sequence). CDR3 in DNA: TGCGCCAGCAGTGCACTAGCGCCCGACAATGAGCAGTTCTTC. Protein: CASSALAPDNEQFF.

The chain recombines TRBV30 with TRBJ2-7; D is ambiguous. Germline values: CDR1 GTSNPN, CDR2 SVGIG (reference sequence). This CDR3 has 14 residues. The V and J ends lost 2 bases and 4 bases respectively, with 15 bases between them. Here the CDR3 DNA reads TGTGCCTGGAGTACCGGTCGCGGAAATTACGAGCAGTACTTC. This gives the protein CAWSTGRGNYEQYF.

The chain recombines TRBV5-6 with TRBJ2-1, with 7 bases fitting TRBD1. The CDR3 length is 15 residues. Germline CDR1 and CDR2: SGHDT and YYEEEE. Trimming cost V 2 bases and J 9 bases; bases outside gene matches: 11. The CDR3 sequence: CASSLSDREPGEQFF. The CDR3 region has the DNA TGTGCCAGCAGCTTATCAGACAGGGAGCCGGGTGAGCAGTTCTTC.

Regarding this clone: One end of the junction varies from germline; a read error may be responsible. The DNA of the CDR3 is TGTGCTAGCAGCGAGAGTCAGGGAACCCTGTATCAGTTCTTC. Amino acid sequence: CASSESQGTLYQFF. This rearrangement joins TRBV7-7 to TRBJ2-1; D perhaps matches TRBD1 (5 bases). The CDR3 has 14 residues. Germline CDR1 and CDR2: SSHAT and FNYEAQ (reference sequence).

The chain links TRBV29-1 to TRBJ2-3, with TRBD2 matching 15 bases. CDR1 and CDR2 (germline): SQVTM, ANQGSEA. V lost 4 bases to trimming and J lost 5 bases; unmatched junction nucleotides: 4. The CDR3 covers 15 residues. CDR3 sequence reads: CSVGTSGRAGDTQYF. Here the CDR3 DNA reads TGCAGCGTTGGGACTAGCGGGAGGGCGGGAGATACGCAGTATTTT.